Each of the 14 T cell receptor beta chains below was sequenced from the same sample in a study of molecular identifiers for immune sequencing clone quantification. MiXCR was run by TCRdb on the PCR reads, yielding one entry per CDR3 protein. Of approximately 590,000 distinct CDR3 sequences detected, roughly 27% appear once; the ten largest clones hold about 0.81%. The sequenced material came from naive CD8+ T cells from blood, with Jurkat cell RNA spiked in. Subset reported: FACS-sorted CD8+CD4-CCR7+CD45RA+ naive T cells. These receptors originate from a human donor in good health. Some libraries in this study had Jurkat cell RNA spiked in.

This chain uses TRBV5-3 with TRBJ2-7; possible D gene TRBD2, 6 bases. TRBV5-3 qualifies as an ORF whose function is uncertain. V was clipped by 8 bases and J by 3 bases, with 15 bases between them. The CDR3 sequence is 13 residues long. The CDR3 loop reads CASGAGGGYEQYF. In nucleotides, the CDR3 is TGTGCCAGCGGAGCGGGCGGCGGCTACGAGCAGTACTTC.

Ten or more counts support this clonotype. This CDR3 reads CATSPVTVMNTEAFF. For the CDR3, the DNA is TGTGCCACCAGCCCCGTGACGGTTATGAACACTGAAGCTTTCTTT. V usage is TRBV15 and J usage is TRBJ1-1; no definite D call. The CDR3 contains 15 residues. The V gene's germline CDR1 is LNHNV and CDR2 YYDKDF (reference sequence). V lost 5 bases, J lost 0 bases, and 13 bases lay in between.

This clonotype came up a few times. The J gene is TRBJ2-7, the V gene TRBV9; weak D call: TRBD1 (7 bases). Trimming took off 3 bases at V and 5 bases at J, with 18 bases between the two ends. Germline CDR1 is SGDLS and CDR2 is YYNGEE. This CDR3 is 15 amino acids long. The CDR3, as DNA: TGTGCCAGCAGCGGGCACGACAGGGAGGACAACGAGCAGTACTTC. Translation: CASSGHDREDNEQYF.

This clonotype was seen a handful of times. The chain is built from TRBV4-3 and TRBJ2-3; 9 bases are shared with TRBD2. In germline, CDR1 is LGHNA, CDR2 YSLEER. V lost 0 bases, J lost 3 bases, and 7 bases stayed unmatched. The CDR3 runs 17 residues. CDR3 sequence: CASSQDPGGGGTDTQYF. For the CDR3, the DNA is TGCGCCAGCAGCCAAGATCCGGGCGGGGGGGGAACAGATACGCAGTATTTT.

About this clonotype: At one of its ends the junction is not consistent with the germline gene, which may arise from a read error. This chain uses TRBV5-6 with TRBJ2-7; D tentatively fits TRBD1 or TRBD2 (7 bases each). This CDR3 comprises 15 residues. Germline-derived CDR1 and CDR2 are SGHDT and YYEEEE. The CDR3 protein is CASSLVGGGGYEQCF. CDR3 nucleotide sequence: TGTGCCAGCAGCCTGGTGGGAGGGGGCGGCTACGAGCAGTGCTTC.

This clonotype was counted at least ten times. The chain links TRBV28 to TRBJ2-3, with 7 bases identical to TRBD1. Germline loops: CDR1 MDHEN, CDR2 SYDVKM. The CDR3 spans 14 residues. Trimming removed 7 bases from V and 1 base from J; junction bases left unmatched: 5. This CDR3 reads CASISGTGTDTQYF. DNA of the CDR3: TGTGCCAGCATTTCGGGGACAGGCACAGATACGCAGTATTTT.

This clonotype was counted between two and nine times. This chain links TRBV7-9 with TRBJ2-3, with D uncertain. Germline V CDR1 and CDR2: SEHNR, FQNEAQ (reference sequence). This CDR3 comprises 15 residues. The V end was cut by 1 base, the J end by 2 bases, with 10 bases between. The CDR3 DNA reads as TGTGCCAGCAGCTTAGTCTCTTCCCCCACAGATACGCAGTATTTT. Protein: CASSLVSSPTDTQYF.

This clonotype was seen many times. As DNA, the CDR3 is TGTGCCAGCAGCTTCGTCGGGGGCAGGGCAGATACGCAGTATTTT. It encodes CASSFVGGRADTQYF. This rearrangement joins TRBV11-2 to TRBJ2-3; D tentatively fits TRBD1 or TRBD2 (6 bases each). CDR1 and CDR2 from the germline V gene are SGHAT and FQNNGV. V dropped 3 bases and J dropped 4 bases, with 14 bases sitting between them. The CDR3 extends over 15 amino acids.

This clonotype was detected many times. This chain connects TRBV30 to TRBJ2-7, with TRBD1 identical over 7 bases. The germline V gene has CDR1 GTSNPN and CDR2 SVGIG (reference sequence). The CDR3 is 13 amino acids. V trimming: 2 bases; J trimming: 2 bases; junction bases outside the gene matches: 3. The CDR3 region has the DNA TGTGCCTGGAGTCCCGGGACAGCCTACGAGCAGTACTTC. It specifies CAWSPGTAYEQYF.

This clonotype was recorded at least ten times. The chain joins TRBV14 to TRBJ2-7; TRBD1 matches 7 bases. The CDR3 loop spans 15 amino acids. Germline CDR1 is SGHDN and CDR2 is FVKESK. V lost 2 bases to trimming and J lost 3 bases; unmatched junction nucleotides: 7. CDR3 DNA sequence: TGTGCCAGCAGCCAACGACAGGGCCGGAGCTACGAGCAGTACTTC. Its translation: CASSQRQGRSYEQYF.

This clonotype was recorded once. One base away lies a much larger clone, so this may be a sequencing read error. V is TRBV4-1 and J is TRBJ2-3; D is perhaps TRBD1 (6 bases). Judging by the DNA end, TRBJ1-5 fits better; the J call may be wrong. CDR3 size: 15 residues. The V gene's germline CDR1 is MGHRA and CDR2 YSYEKL. Written as DNA, the CDR3 is TGCGCCAGCAGCCCCTTACCGACAGGCACAGATACGCAGCATTTT. This translates into CASSPLPTGTDTQHF.

The chain couples TRBV28 to TRBJ1-6; a possible D gene is TRBD1 (5 bases). Germline V gene lookup returns CDR1 MDHEN and CDR2 SYDVKM. The V and J ends lost 3 bases and 0 bases respectively, with 6 bases between them. This CDR3 contains 15 residues. In nucleotides, the CDR3 is TGTGCCAGCAGTTTGGACAACTCCTATAATTCACCCCTCCACTTT. Residues: CASSLDNSYNSPLHF.

This clonotype was counted between two and nine times. V is TRBV9 and J is TRBJ1-1; D is unclear. The V end was cut by 0 bases, the J end by 5 bases, with 5 bases between. This CDR3 spans 12 amino acids. Germline V CDR1 and CDR2: SGDLS, YYNGEE. The chain's CDR3 is CASSVASTEAFF. CDR3 in DNA: TGTGCCAGCAGCGTAGCTTCTACTGAAGCTTTCTTT.

This clonotype occurred many times. The rearrangement uses TRBV7-2 and TRBJ2-3; 12 bases are a match to TRBD2. Germline CDR1 reads SGHTA; CDR2 reads FQGNSA. The CDR3 sequence is 16 residues long. Trimming took 5 bases from V and 5 from J; bases not matched to a gene: 8. The CDR3 region has the DNA TGTGCCAGCAGCGCAAGACTAGCGGGGGCCGTAGATACGCAGTATTTT. Protein: CASSARLAGAVDTQYF.